The entry that follows covers one T cell receptor beta chain sequence. This entry comes from a study of somatic mutations in cytotoxic T cells in rheumatoid arthritis. The CDR3 covers 14 residues. Germline loops: CDR1 GTSNPN, CDR2 SVGIG (reference sequence). V lost 0 bases, J lost 8 bases, and 5 bases stayed unmatched. Libraries were prepared by immunoSEQ multiplex PCR; TCRdb keeps only in-frame clonotypes and omits some of them. The repertoire holds just under 20,000 clones, over 70% seen once, with 10% in the top ten. The receptor was derived from a woman aged 50 to 60 in good health. Sequenced material: CD8+ T cells sorted from blood. The chain couples TRBV30 to TRBJ1-2, with TRBD1 identical over 11 bases. The CDR3 protein is CAWSVGDRGGGYTF. The CDR3 DNA reads TGTGCCTGGAGTGTAGGGGACAGGGGGGGCGGCTACACCTTC.